These T cell receptor beta chains were read from a single sample in a study of technical replicates of blood from a handful of donors. Some clones are missing from TCRdb's copy, which holds only in-frame ones; the method was immunoSEQ multiplex PCR. The table records 50,000 to 80,000 clones, roughly 90% of them present only once. Input material: PBMCs. The receptors originated from a human donor in good health. Some clones in this sample may be carry-over from other donors' samples. Each CDR3 is given with its conserved first and last residue. The D gene is left open where the match is weak. Size tells how often a clone was seen (once, few, many) or the class of an expanded clone, and some rows leave it out.

j_gene | v_gene | abundance | d_gene | CDR3aa | CDR3nt
TRBJ1-5 | TRBV2 | NA | TRBD1 | CASSEDRGRQPQHF | TGTGCCAGCAGTGAGGACAGGGGGCGTCAGCCCCAGCATTTT
TRBJ2-7 | TRBV10-2 | once | TRBD1 | CASSDGTGAFYEQYF | TGCGCCAGCAGTGATGGGACAGGGGCCTTCTACGAGCAGTACTTC
TRBJ1-6 | TRBV7-6 | NA | NA | CASSLGHNNSPLHF | TGTGCCAGCAGCTTGGGACATAATAATTCACCCCTCCACTTT
TRBJ1-5 | TRBV2 | NA | TRBD1 | CASSRTGSVGQPQHF | TGTGCCAGCAGCAGGACAGGGTCAGTAGGTCAGCCCCAGCATTTT
TRBJ1-6 | TRBV5-4 | NA | TRBD1 | CASSSMAGGSYNSPLHF | TGTGCCAGCAGCTCCATGGCAGGGGGCTCCTATAATTCACCCCTCCACTTT
TRBJ2-5 | TRBV5-6 | NA | NA | CASSLTVNQETQYF | TGTGCCAGCAGCTTGACAGTTAACCAAGAGACCCAGTACTTC
TRBJ2-7 | TRBV5-1 | few | NA | CASSSRQNYEQYF | TGCGCCAGCAGCTCACGACAGAACTACGAGCAGTACTTC
TRBJ2-3 | TRBV5-1 | NA | NA | CASSLAGSAGPDTQYF | TGCGCCAGCAGCTTGGCCGGATCCGCGGGTCCAGATACGCAGTATTTT
TRBJ1-1 | TRBV27 | NA | TRBD1 | CASSLPTGVAFF | TGTGCCAGCAGTTTACCGACAGGGGTCGCTTTCTTT
TRBJ2-7 | TRBV27 | NA | NA | CASSFLPAPGEAYEQYF | TGTGCCAGCAGTTTTCTCCCTGCCCCCGGGGAGGCCTACGAGCAGTACTTC
TRBJ2-5 | TRBV29-1 | NA | TRBD2 | CSVGTGLARETQYF | TGCAGCGTTGGCACGGGACTAGCAAGAGAGACCCAGTACTTC
TRBJ2-6 | TRBV10-3 | NA | NA | CAISPGVSGANVLTF | TGTGCCATCAGTCCGGGGGTCTCTGGGGCCAACGTCCTGACTTTC
TRBJ2-1 | TRBV7-9 | NA | NA | CASSSSGYGDNEQFF | TGTGCCAGCAGCTCGTCCGGGTACGGAGACAATGAGCAGTTCTTC
TRBJ2-7 | TRBV4-1 | NA | NA | CASSQLNFGSYYEQYF | TGCGCCAGCAGCCAACTTAACTTTGGTTCATACTACGAGCAGTACTTC
TRBJ1-6 | TRBV5-1 | NA | NA | CASSLEAQDFSYNSPLHF | TGCGCCAGCAGCTTGGAAGCTCAGGACTTCTCCTATAATTCACCCCTCCACTTT
TRBJ2-1 | TRBV18 | once | TRBD2 | CASSLAGGSYNEQFF | TGTGCCAGCTCACTAGCGGGAGGATCCTACAATGAGCAGTTCTTC
TRBJ1-1 | TRBV19 | once | TRBD1 | CASISTGQNTEAFF | TGTGCCAGTATTTCGACAGGGCAGAACACTGAAGCTTTCTTT
TRBJ2-7 | TRBV7-2 | NA | NA | CASSLGPRSGEQYF | TGTGCCAGCAGCTTAGGCCCGAGGTCGGGCGAGCAGTACTTC
TRBJ2-1 | TRBV6-6 | NA | TRBD2 | CASSRPRGEGHEQFF | TGTGCCAGCAGCCGGCCGCGGGGGGAGGGCCATGAGCAGTTCTTC
TRBJ2-2 | TRBV20-1 | NA | NA | CSARVYGELFF | TGCAGTGCTAGAGTATACGGGGAGCTGTTTTTT
TRBJ2-3 | TRBV5-6 | NA | NA | CASSLEQVTDTQYF | TGTGCCAGCAGCTTGGAACAGGTCACAGATACGCAGTATTTT
TRBJ1-2 | TRBV6-5 | NA | TRBD1 | CASSAGTAERGTF | TGTGCCAGCAGTGCAGGGACAGCTGAGAGAGGCACCTTC
TRBJ1-6 | TRBV5-1 | NA | TRBD1 | CASSAGDSNSPLHF | TGCGCCAGCAGCGCCGGGGACAGCAATTCACCCCTCCACTTT
TRBJ2-1 | TRBV6-1 | NA | TRBD2 | CASSGNVAGGFDEQFF | TGTGCCAGCAGTGGTAACGTGGCGGGGGGGTTCGATGAGCAGTTCTTC
TRBJ2-7 | TRBV27 | NA | NA | CASGLGSREQYF | TGTGCCAGCGGACTCGGTAGCCGCGAGCAGTACTTC
TRBJ2-1 | TRBV5-4 | NA | TRBD2 | CASSLDRAGDPYNEQFF | TGTGCCAGCAGCTTGGATCGAGCGGGAGATCCCTACAATGAGCAGTTCTTC
TRBJ2-5 | TRBV15 | NA | TRBD2 | CATSRRTSGTETQYF | TGTGCCACCAGCAGAAGGACTAGCGGGACCGAGACCCAGTACTTC
TRBJ1-1 | TRBV5-1 | NA | NA | CASSFQGQPEAFF | TGCGCCAGCAGCTTTCAAGGACAGCCTGAAGCTTTCTTT